Following are 22 T cell receptor beta chains from one sample sequenced in a study of CD8 T cells in Susac syndrome. Reverse transcription of roughly 0.5 to 1 ug RNA was carried out with random hexamers. One entry per CDR3 protein results from TCRdb running MiXCR on the immunoSEQ multiplex PCR reads. The sample yields under 200,000 distinct CDR3 sequences, under 97% seen once. Input material: CD4+ T cells from PBMCs. The receptors here all came from a human donor with Susac syndrome.

In regard to this clonotype: The junction departs from germline at one end; a sequencing error may be responsible. This chain links TRBV12-3 or TRBV12-4 with TRBJ2-7; D might be TRBD1 or TRBD2, each matching 6 bases. The CDR3 has 15 residues. Here the CDR3 reads CASRLGGSLSYEQYF. As DNA, the CDR3 is TGTGCCAGCCGTTTAGGGGGGTCCCTCTCCTACGAGCAGTACTTC.

The rearrangement joins TRBV5-1 to TRBJ1-4; maybe TRBD1 (5 bases). CDR1 and CDR2 from the germline V gene are SGHRS and YFSETQ. The CDR3 consists of 14 residues. Trimming stripped 0 bases from V and 4 bases from J, with 7 bases between. Here the CDR3 DNA reads TGCGCCAGCAGCTTGGGGGGCTATAATGAAAAACTGTTTTTT. It yields the protein CASSLGGYNEKLFF.

This clonotype was picked up a small number of times. This chain joins TRBV3-1 and TRBJ2-1; 14 bases align to TRBD2. V was pared by 1 base and J by 4 bases, with 0 bases of the junction left unmatched. The CDR3 is 16 amino acids. Germline V gene data show CDR1 as LGHDT and CDR2 as YNNKEL (reference sequence). CDR3 residues: CASSQGLAGGYNEQFF. The CDR3 DNA sequence: TGTGCCAGCAGCCAAGGACTAGCGGGGGGGTACAATGAGCAGTTCTTC.

DNA of the CDR3: TGTGCCTGGAGCACTAACAGTAATGAAAAACTGTTTTTT. This encodes CAWSTNSNEKLFF. The chain combines TRBV30 with TRBJ1-4; D is uncertain. V lost 3 bases and J lost 4, with 9 bases in between. Germline assignment: CDR1 GTSNPN and CDR2 SVGIG (reference sequence). CDR3 length equals 13 residues.

The V and J genes are TRBV19 and TRBJ2-2; D is uncertain. Trimming took off 7 bases at V and 3 bases at J, with 3 bases between the two ends. CDR3 length: 11 amino acids. Germline loops: CDR1 LNHDA, CDR2 SQIVND (reference sequence). The CDR3 DNA sequence: TGTGCCAGTAAATACACCGGGGAGCTGTTTTTT. Amino acids: CASKYTGELFF.

J is TRBJ1-2 and V is TRBV25-1; the D gene is possibly TRBD1 (5 bases). From germline, CDR1 is MGHDK and CDR2 SYGVNS. V lost 5 bases and J 7 bases, leaving 20 bases between the germline ends. The CDR3 sequence is 15 residues long. CDR3 region: CASSPLGVTFGGYTF. The CDR3 bases are TGTGCCAGCAGTCCCCTAGGGGTGACCTTCGGTGGCTACACCTTC.

The rearrangement joins TRBV29-1 to TRBJ1-2, with a tentative D call TRBD1 (6 bases). This CDR3 has 14 residues. The germline gives CDR1 SQVTM, CDR2 ANQGSEA. V was cut by 0 bases and J by 2 bases, with 10 bases left in between. CDR3 sequence: CSVEELQGNYGYTF. CDR3 DNA: TGCAGCGTTGAAGAACTACAGGGAAACTATGGCTACACCTTC.

This sequence joins TRBV6-5 and TRBJ2-2; D gene ambiguous. Trimming took off 2 bases at V and 4 bases at J, with 2 bases between the two ends. The CDR3 sequence is 12 residues long. Per the germline V gene, CDR1 is MNHEY and CDR2 is SVGAGI. The CDR3 DNA sequence: TGTGCCAGCAGTTACGTCACCGGGGAGCTGTTTTTT. This gives the protein CASSYVTGELFF.

This clonotype was counted once. The chain uses TRBV2 and TRBJ2-7, with TRBD2 matching 14 bases. This CDR3 is 18 amino acids long. Trimming removed 6 bases from V and 0 bases from J; junction bases left unmatched: 10. Germline CDR1 SNHLY, CDR2 FYNNEI. The CDR3, as DNA: TGTGCCAGCAGCAGAGAGGGGACTAGCGGGGGATACTCCTACGAGCAGTACTTC. This codes for CASSREGTSGGYSYEQYF.

The chain recombines TRBV4-1 with TRBJ2-7; D unclear. Germline V gene lookup returns CDR1 MGHRA and CDR2 YSYEKL. Trimming shortened V by 4 bases and J by 4 bases, and 14 bases separated the two germline ends. The CDR3 totals 14 residues. The CDR3 loop reads CASSPLVVLYEQYF. The CDR3 nucleotides read TGCGCCAGCAGCCCCCTTGTGGTCCTATACGAGCAGTACTTC.

V and J are TRBV30 and TRBJ2-3; 8 bases fit TRBD2. This CDR3 region has 12 residues. CDR1 and CDR2 (germline): GTSNPN, SVGIG (reference sequence). V lost 2 bases to trimming and J lost 6 bases; unmatched junction nucleotides: 1. Here the CDR3 reads CAWSSGGDTQYF. CDR3 nucleotide sequence: TGTGCCTGGAGTAGCGGGGGTGATACGCAGTATTTT.

V usage is TRBV9 and J usage is TRBJ2-7; D is unclear. The CDR3 covers 15 residues. CDR1 is SGDLS and CDR2 is YYNGEE in the germline V gene. V was clipped by 0 bases and J by 0 bases, with 10 bases between them. CDR3 in DNA: TGTGCCAGCAGCGTAGGCAGGTTGAGCTCCTACGAGCAGTACTTC. Translation: CASSVGRLSSYEQYF. The variable domain in full, with the rest retrieved from reference TRBV9 and TRBJ2-7, is DSGVTQTPKHLITATGQRVTLRCSPRSGDLSVYWYQQSLDQGLQFLIQYYNGEERAKGNILERFSAQQFPDLHSELNLSSLELGDSALYFCASSVGRLSSYEQYFGPGTRLTVT.

The chain has TRBV7-3 and TRBJ2-3; D call uncertain. Germline lookup yields CDR1 SGHTA and CDR2 FQGTGA. Deletions cut 0 bases from V and 4 bases from J, with 11 bases between. This CDR3 has 15 residues. The CDR3 loop reads CASSLTWLEADTQYF. The DNA of the CDR3 is TGTGCCAGCAGCTTAACGTGGCTAGAGGCAGATACGCAGTATTTT.

The chain joins TRBV7-2 to TRBJ2-5; D is unresolved. V lost 2 bases and J lost 2, with 18 bases in between. Germline CDR1 SGHTA, CDR2 FQGNSA. CDR3 length: 17 amino acids. This CDR3 is CASSLNPPSSLQETQYF. DNA of the CDR3: TGTGCCAGCAGCTTAAATCCCCCTTCCTCACTGCAAGAGACCCAGTACTTC.

This sequence joins TRBV12-3 or TRBV12-4 and TRBJ2-7; TRBD2 aligns across 9 bases. The junction had 5 bases not matched to a gene; V was cut back by 6 bases and J by 2 bases. This CDR3 comprises 14 residues. The CDR3 here is CASSLTSGAYEQYF. CDR3 nucleotide sequence: TGTGCCAGCAGCCTGACTAGCGGAGCCTACGAGCAGTACTTC.

This chain joins TRBV19 and TRBJ2-7; D call uncertain. This CDR3 contains 15 residues. Germline CDR1 is LNHDA and CDR2 is SQIVND (reference sequence). V shed 3 bases and J shed 2 bases, with 14 bases lying between them. The CDR3 DNA follows: TGTGCCAGTAGTATGGGGTACAGTTTAACCTACGAGCAGTACTTC. Amino acid sequence: CASSMGYSLTYEQYF.

V gene TRBV20-1 combines with J gene TRBJ1-1, with D possibly being TRBD1 (5 bases). The CDR3 consists of 14 residues. Germline V gene lookup returns CDR1 DFQATT and CDR2 SNEGSKA (reference sequence). Trimming took 6 bases from V and 2 from J, leaving 16 bases between them. The CDR3 DNA is TGCAGTGCCAGGACACGTGGGGTAAACACTGAAGCTTTCTTT. This translates into CSARTRGVNTEAFF.

This chain links TRBV20-1 with TRBJ1-1; 9 bases fit TRBD1. The CDR3 length is 13 residues. The V and J ends lost 7 bases and 5 bases, in that order; junction bases with no gene match: 8. Germline CDR1 is DFQATT and CDR2 is SNEGSKA (reference sequence). For the CDR3, the DNA is TGCAGTGTACCAACAGGGGGCTTAACTGAAGCTTTCTTT. Its translation: CSVPTGGLTEAFF.

The chain links TRBV4-2 to TRBJ2-3, with D possibly TRBD1 on 5 matching bases. Trimming took 0 bases from V and 1 from J, leaving 11 bases between them. This CDR3 region has 16 residues. Looked up from germline, CDR1 is LGHNA and CDR2 is YNFKEQ. CDR3 sequence: CASSQDPGQGTDTQYF. CDR3 DNA sequence: TGTGCCAGCAGCCAAGATCCAGGGCAGGGCACAGATACGCAGTATTTT.

The CDR3 reads CASSIALTDTQYF. The CDR3 nucleotides read TGTGCCAGTAGTATAGCTTTAACAGATACGCAGTATTTT. This chain links TRBV19 with TRBJ2-3; no definite D call. Germline V gene data show CDR1 as LNHDA and CDR2 as SQIVND (reference sequence). The CDR3 runs to 13 residues. The V and J ends lost 1 base and 3 bases respectively, with 5 bases between them.

The V and J genes are TRBV7-2 and TRBJ2-3; no definite D call. The CDR3 extends over 14 amino acids. CDR1 is SGHTA and CDR2 is FQGNSA in the germline V gene. Trimming left V 4 bases short and J 2 bases short, with 10 bases between. The CDR3 loop is CASSSLGSTDTQYF. The CDR3 region has the DNA TGTGCCAGCAGCTCCCTAGGTTCCACAGATACGCAGTATTTT.

V gene TRBV20-1 combines with J gene TRBJ1-2, with D maybe TRBD1 (5 bases). Germline V gene sequence: CDR1 DFQATT, CDR2 SNEGSKA (reference sequence). This CDR3 comprises 11 residues. V was cut by 7 bases and J by 6 bases, with 12 bases left in between. The CDR3 region is CSERRGDGYTF. The CDR3 DNA is TGCAGTGAAAGAAGGGGAGATGGCTACACCTTC.